The 8 T cell receptor beta chains listed next were all sequenced from one sample in a study of blood T cell repertoires in COVID-19. Sequencing used immunoSEQ multiplex PCR; TCRdb keeps in-frame clones, though not all of them. The profile shows 120,000 or so clones, about three quarters of them singletons. The specimen sequenced was peripheral blood. These TCRs come from a man between 70 and 80 years old with acute or convalescent COVID-19.

This chain links TRBV5-6 with TRBJ1-5; D might be TRBD1 (6 bases). The ends were cut back, 3 bases at V and 4 bases at J, with 17 bases in the middle. The CDR3 spans 16 residues. Germline V lookup: CDR1 SGHDT, CDR2 YYEEEE. The CDR3 here is CASSSRSRGTNQPQHF. The CDR3 DNA reads as TGTGCCAGCAGCTCCCGTTCCAGGGGTACTAATCAGCCCCAGCATTTT.

This rearrangement joins TRBV9 to TRBJ2-2; 8 bases agree with TRBD2. Germline lookup yields CDR1 SGDLS and CDR2 YYNGEE. J gave up 5 bases and V 6 bases, and 9 bases lay outside the gene matches. The CDR3 has 15 amino acids. The CDR3 is CASTSGGPGTGELFF. The DNA of the CDR3 is TGTGCCAGCACCTCGGGAGGGCCTGGTACCGGGGAGCTGTTTTTT.

The chain employs TRBV30 and TRBJ1-3; D might be TRBD1 (6 bases). V lost 2 bases, J lost 0 bases, and 11 bases lay in between. CDR1 is GTSNPN, CDR2 SVGIG, per germline (reference sequence). CDR3 length equals 15 residues. The CDR3 DNA is TGTGCCTGGAGTACAGGGCAAAGCTCTGGAAACACCATATATTTT. Translated: CAWSTGQSSGNTIYF.

The chain recombines TRBV12-3 or TRBV12-4 with TRBJ2-3, with TRBD1 as a possible D gene (6 bases). The CDR3 loop spans 13 amino acids. Trimming stripped 6 bases from V and 4 bases from J, with 11 bases between. This chain's CDR3 is CASRASGADTQYF. The CDR3 region has the DNA TGTGCCAGCAGGGCCTCAGGGGCAGATACGCAGTATTTT.

The chain joins TRBV14 to TRBJ2-2; tentative D call: TRBD1 (5 bases). CDR1 is SGHDN, CDR2 FVKESK, per germline. CDR3 length: 13 residues. Trimming removed 3 bases at V and 7 bases at J, with 9 bases between. CDR3 sequence reads: CASSQGLGGELFF. The DNA of the CDR3 is TGTGCCAGCAGCCAGGGGCTAGGCGGGGAGCTGTTTTTT.

The CDR3: CASSPGTGSYEQYF. The CDR3 bases are TGCGCCAGCAGTCCCGGGACAGGGTCCTACGAGCAGTACTTC. This chain joins TRBV4-1 and TRBJ2-7; 9 bases align to TRBD1. The germline CDR1 and CDR2 sequences are MGHRA and YSYEKL. V shed 6 bases and J 1 base; nucleotides not matched to a gene: 4. The CDR3 is 14 amino acids.

The gene calls are TRBV11-3 and TRBJ2-1; 7 bases agree with TRBD2. The V segment lost 8 bases and the J segment 7 bases; nucleotides outside the gene matches: 14. CDR3 length: 15 amino acids. From germline, CDR1 is SGHNT and CDR2 YENEEA. CDR3 coding DNA: TGTGCCAGCTCAGCCGCTCGCGGGAGTAGTAATGAGCAGTTCTTC. It encodes CASSAARGSSNEQFF.

This clone was detected only a few times. The genes are TRBV6-5 and TRBJ2-7, with a weak D call TRBD1 (5 bases). Germline CDR1 and CDR2: MNHEY and SVGAGI. V gave up 2 bases and J gave up 4 bases, with 12 bases separating them. CDR3 length: 14 residues. For the CDR3, the DNA is TGTGCCAGCAGTTACGTCAGGGAACCTTACGAGCAGTACTTC. Amino acids: CASSYVREPYEQYF.